There are a few counts of the clone carrying this TCR beta chain. What it binds is not known. The data belong to a study of T cell repertoires in cytomegalovirus infection. Study-wide background: An indication of both CMV infection and matching HLA type came from public TCR beta signatures.

TCRdb analysed the reads with MiXCR anew, one entry per CDR3 protein. The table has fewer than 400,000 distinct CDR3 sequences, 15% to 20% seen once. Study results and caveats: Cumulated frequencies of public TCR beta families served to identify carriers of CMV plus the relevant HLA. Across the ex vivo response, the dominant clonotypes were HLA-C-restricted CMV-specific TCR beta clonotypes.

Per germline, CDR1 SGHRS and CDR2 YFSETQ. Deletions cut 5 bases from V and 6 bases from J, with 14 bases between. There are 13 residues in the CDR3. Source material: PBMCs. The V gene is TRBV5-1, the J gene TRBJ1-1, with no clear D. The receptor comes from a human donor in good health (CMV status not recorded). Some clones in this sample may be carry-over from other donors' samples. CDR3 DNA: TGCGCCAGCAGTGGATCCGAGTGGTCTGAAGCTTTCTTT. Residues: CASSGSEWSEAFF.